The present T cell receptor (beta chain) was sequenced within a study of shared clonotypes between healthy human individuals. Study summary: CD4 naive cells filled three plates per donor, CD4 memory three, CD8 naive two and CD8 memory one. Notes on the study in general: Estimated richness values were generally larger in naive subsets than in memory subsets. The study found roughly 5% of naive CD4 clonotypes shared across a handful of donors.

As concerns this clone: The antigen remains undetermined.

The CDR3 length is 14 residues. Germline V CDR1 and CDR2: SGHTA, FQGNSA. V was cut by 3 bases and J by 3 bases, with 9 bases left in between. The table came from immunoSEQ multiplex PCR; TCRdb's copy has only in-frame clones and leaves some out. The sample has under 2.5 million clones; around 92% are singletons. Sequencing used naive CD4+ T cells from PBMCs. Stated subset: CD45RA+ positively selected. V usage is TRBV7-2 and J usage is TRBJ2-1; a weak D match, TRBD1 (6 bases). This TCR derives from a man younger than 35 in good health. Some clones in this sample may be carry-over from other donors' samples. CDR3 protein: CASSFGGNYNEQFF. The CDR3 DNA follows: TGTGCCAGCAGCTTTGGGGGCAACTACAATGAGCAGTTCTTC.